This T cell receptor (beta chain) emerged from a study of T cells in localized non-small cell lung cancer. Study results and caveats: A single tumor region was sequenced, leaving heterogeneity possible. Adjacent uninvolved lung had the highest clonality, suggesting focused antigen responses. Among the top 100 tumor clones, a median about 52 appeared in adjacent lung.

The V gene lost 6 bases and the J gene lost 0 bases, with 12 bases spanning the gap. Germline assignment: CDR1 SNHLY and CDR2 FYNNEI. The CDR3 is made up of 14 amino acids. Comment on this clone: Its antigen remains unidentified.

Assay used: immunoSEQ multiplex PCR; TCRdb lists only in-frame clones, some missing. This table holds 20,000 to 25,000 clones, roughly nine tenths found once. Sequences were derived from peripheral blood, sampled before any cancer treatment. This rearrangement joins TRBV2 to TRBJ2-7; D perhaps matches TRBD2 (7 bases). The sequence came from a male donor aged 60 or older with stage I squamous cell lung carcinoma. In DNA form, the CDR3 reads TGTGCCAGCAGAAGGGGGGGAAGCTCCTACGAGCAGTACTTC. Translation gives CASRRGGSSYEQYF.